This T cell receptor (beta chain) was documented in a study of T cell changes during pregnancy in multiple sclerosis. There are 15 residues in the CDR3. V dropped 6 bases and J dropped 6 bases, with 17 bases sitting between them. Germline V gene sequence: CDR1 SGHVS, CDR2 FQNEAQ. Data came from immunoSEQ multiplex PCR; TCRdb stores just in-frame clones and leaves some out. The data hold 50,000 to 75,000 clones, with roughly 91% observed a single time. The sequences come from peripheral blood, collected in the third trimester of pregnancy. The sequence derives from a female donor in good health, enrolled as a control in a pregnancy study. J is TRBJ2-2 and V is TRBV7-8; D is perhaps TRBD1 (6 bases). The CDR3 bases are TGTGCCAGCAGGCGGAGCAGGGGTGCGGCCGGGGAGCTGTTTTTT. The encoded protein is CASRRSRGAAGELFF.